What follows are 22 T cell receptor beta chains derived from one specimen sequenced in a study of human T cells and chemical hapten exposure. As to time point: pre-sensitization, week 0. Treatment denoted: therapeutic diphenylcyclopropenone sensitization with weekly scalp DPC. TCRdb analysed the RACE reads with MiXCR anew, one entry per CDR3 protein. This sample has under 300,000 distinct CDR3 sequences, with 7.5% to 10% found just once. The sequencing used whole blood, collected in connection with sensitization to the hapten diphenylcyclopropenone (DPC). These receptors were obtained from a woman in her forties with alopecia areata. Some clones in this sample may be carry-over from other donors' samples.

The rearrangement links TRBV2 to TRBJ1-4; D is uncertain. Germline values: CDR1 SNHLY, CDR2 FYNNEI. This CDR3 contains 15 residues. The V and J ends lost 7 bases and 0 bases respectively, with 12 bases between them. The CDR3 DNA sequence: TGTGCCAGCACCGCCGATACCTCAACTAATGAAAAACTGTTTTTT. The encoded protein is CASTADTSTNEKLFF. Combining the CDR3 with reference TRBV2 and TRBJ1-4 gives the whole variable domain EPEVTQTPSHQVTQMGQEVILRCVPISNHLYFYWYRQILGQKVEFLVSFYNNEISEKSEIFDDQFSVERPDGSNFTLKIRSTKLEDSAMYFCASTADTSTNEKLFFGSGTQLSVL.

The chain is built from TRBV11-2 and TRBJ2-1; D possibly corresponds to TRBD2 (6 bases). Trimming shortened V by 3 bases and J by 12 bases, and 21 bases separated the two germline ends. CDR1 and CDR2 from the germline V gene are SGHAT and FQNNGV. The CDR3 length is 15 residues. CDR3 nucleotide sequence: TGTGCCAGCAGCTTTGGGGCGGGGACCAGGCCGAGGCAGTTCTTC. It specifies CASSFGAGTRPRQFF.

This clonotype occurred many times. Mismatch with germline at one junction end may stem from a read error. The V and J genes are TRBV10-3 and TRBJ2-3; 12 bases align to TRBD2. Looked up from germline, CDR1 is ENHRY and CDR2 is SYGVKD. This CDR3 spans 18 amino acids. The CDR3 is CAIGDGTSGRGGTDTQYF. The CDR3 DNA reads TGTGCCATCGGTGACGGGACTAGCGGGCGAGGCGGAACAGATACGCAGTATTTT.

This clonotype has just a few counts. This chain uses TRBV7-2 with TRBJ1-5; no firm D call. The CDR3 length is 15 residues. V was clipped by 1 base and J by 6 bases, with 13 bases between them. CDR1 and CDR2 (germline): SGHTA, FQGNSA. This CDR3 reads CASSLEFRGRQPQHF. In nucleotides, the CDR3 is TGTGCCAGCAGCTTAGAATTTCGTGGGCGTCAGCCCCAGCATTTT. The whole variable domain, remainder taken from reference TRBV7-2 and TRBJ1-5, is GAGVSQSPSNKVTEKGKDVELRCDPISGHTALYWYRQSLGQGLEFLIYFQGNSAPDKSGLPSDRFSAERTGGSVSTLTIQRTQQEDSAVYLCASSLEFRGRQPQHFGDGTRLSIL.

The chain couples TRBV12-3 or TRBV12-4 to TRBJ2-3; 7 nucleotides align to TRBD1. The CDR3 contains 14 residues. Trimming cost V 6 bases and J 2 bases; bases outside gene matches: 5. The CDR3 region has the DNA TGTGCCAGCAGAGACAGGGAAGACACAGATACGCAGTATTTT. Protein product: CASRDREDTDTQYF.

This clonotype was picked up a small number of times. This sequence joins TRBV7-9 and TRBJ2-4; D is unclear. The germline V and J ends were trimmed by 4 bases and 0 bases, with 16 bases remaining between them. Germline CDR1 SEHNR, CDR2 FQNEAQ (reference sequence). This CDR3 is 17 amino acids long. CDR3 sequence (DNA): TGTGCCAGCAGCTCCACAACGGCCATGGTAGCCAAAAACATTCAGTACTTC. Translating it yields CASSSTTAMVAKNIQYF.

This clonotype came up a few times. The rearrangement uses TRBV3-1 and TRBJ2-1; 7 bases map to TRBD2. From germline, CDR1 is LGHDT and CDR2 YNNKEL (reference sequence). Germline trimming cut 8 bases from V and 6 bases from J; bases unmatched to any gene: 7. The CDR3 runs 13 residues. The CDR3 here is CASRPSGVNEQFF. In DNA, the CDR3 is TGTGCCAGCCGACCTAGCGGAGTCAATGAGCAGTTCTTC.

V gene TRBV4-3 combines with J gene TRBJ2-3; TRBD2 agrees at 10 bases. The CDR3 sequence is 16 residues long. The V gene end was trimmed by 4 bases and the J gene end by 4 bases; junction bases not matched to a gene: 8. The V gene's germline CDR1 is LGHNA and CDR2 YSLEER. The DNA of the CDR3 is TGCGCCAGCAGCCTCAAATTAGCGGGAGGTGCAGATACGCAGTATTTT. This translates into CASSLKLAGGADTQYF.

The CDR3 is CSARRGPGIQYF. The CDR3, as DNA: TGCAGTGCTAGAAGGGGCCCGGGCATTCAGTACTTC. This chain uses TRBV20-1 with TRBJ2-4, with D possibly being TRBD1 (5 bases). Germline V lookup: CDR1 DFQATT, CDR2 SNEGSKA (reference sequence). The V end lost 2 bases, the J end lost 9 bases, and 11 bases lay between the germline ends. The length of the CDR3 is 12 residues.

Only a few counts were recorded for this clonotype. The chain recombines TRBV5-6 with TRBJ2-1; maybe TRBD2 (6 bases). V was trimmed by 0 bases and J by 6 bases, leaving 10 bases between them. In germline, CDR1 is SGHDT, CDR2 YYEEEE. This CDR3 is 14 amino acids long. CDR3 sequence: CASSLVPGGNEQFF. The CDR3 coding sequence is TGTGCCAGCAGCTTGGTCCCCGGGGGCAATGAGCAGTTCTTC.

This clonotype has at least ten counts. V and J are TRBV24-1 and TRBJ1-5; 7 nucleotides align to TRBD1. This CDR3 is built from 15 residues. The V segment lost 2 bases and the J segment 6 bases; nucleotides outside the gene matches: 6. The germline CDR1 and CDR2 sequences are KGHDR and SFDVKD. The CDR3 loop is CATSDSTGAIQPQHF. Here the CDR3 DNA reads TGTGCCACCAGTGATTCCACAGGGGCCATTCAGCCCCAGCATTTT.

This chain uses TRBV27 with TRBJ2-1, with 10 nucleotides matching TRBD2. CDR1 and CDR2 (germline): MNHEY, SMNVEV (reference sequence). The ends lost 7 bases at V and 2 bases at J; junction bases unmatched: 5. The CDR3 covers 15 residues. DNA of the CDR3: TGTGCCAGCAAGCTAGCGGGAGTGACCTACAATGAGCAGTTCTTC. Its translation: CASKLAGVTYNEQFF.

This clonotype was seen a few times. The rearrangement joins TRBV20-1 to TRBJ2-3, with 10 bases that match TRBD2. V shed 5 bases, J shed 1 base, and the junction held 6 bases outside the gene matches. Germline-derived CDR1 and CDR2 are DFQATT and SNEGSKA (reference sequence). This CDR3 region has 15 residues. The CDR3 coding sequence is TGCAGTGCTCGAGCAGGGACTAGCGGCACAGATACGCAGTATTTT. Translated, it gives CSARAGTSGTDTQYF.

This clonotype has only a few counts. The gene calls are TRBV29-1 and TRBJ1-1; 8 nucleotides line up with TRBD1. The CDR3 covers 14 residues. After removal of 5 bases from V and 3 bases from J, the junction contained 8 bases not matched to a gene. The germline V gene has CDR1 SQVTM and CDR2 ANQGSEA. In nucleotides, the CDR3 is TGCAGCGTTCGACAGGGGCAAGGGGACACTGAAGCTTTCTTT. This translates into CSVRQGQGDTEAFF.

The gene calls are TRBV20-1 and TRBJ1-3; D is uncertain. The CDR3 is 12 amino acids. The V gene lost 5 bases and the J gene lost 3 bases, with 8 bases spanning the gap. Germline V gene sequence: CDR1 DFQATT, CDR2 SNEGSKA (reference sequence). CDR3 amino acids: CSAGRLGNTIYF. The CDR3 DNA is TGCAGTGCTGGAAGACTTGGAAACACCATATATTTT.

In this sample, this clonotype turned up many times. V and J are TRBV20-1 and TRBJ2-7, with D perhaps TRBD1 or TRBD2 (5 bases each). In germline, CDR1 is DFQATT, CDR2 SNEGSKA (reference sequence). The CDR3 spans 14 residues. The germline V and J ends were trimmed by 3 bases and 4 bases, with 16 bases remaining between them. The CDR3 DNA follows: TGCAGTGCTAGCGGGGACGGTCCCTGGTACGAGCAGTACTTC. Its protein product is CSASGDGPWYEQYF.

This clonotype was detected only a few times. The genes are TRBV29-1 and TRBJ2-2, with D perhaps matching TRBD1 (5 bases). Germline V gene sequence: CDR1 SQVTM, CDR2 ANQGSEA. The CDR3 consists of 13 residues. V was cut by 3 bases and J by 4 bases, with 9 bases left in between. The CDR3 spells CSVEQGSTGELFF. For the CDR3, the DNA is TGCAGCGTTGAGCAGGGATCCACCGGGGAGCTGTTTTTT.

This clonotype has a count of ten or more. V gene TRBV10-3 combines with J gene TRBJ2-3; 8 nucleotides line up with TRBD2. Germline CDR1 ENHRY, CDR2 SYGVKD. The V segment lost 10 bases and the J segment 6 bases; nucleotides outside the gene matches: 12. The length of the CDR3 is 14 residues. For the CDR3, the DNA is TGTGCCACCTTTAGCGGGACCCCCGGGGATACGCAGTATTTT. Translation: CATFSGTPGDTQYF.

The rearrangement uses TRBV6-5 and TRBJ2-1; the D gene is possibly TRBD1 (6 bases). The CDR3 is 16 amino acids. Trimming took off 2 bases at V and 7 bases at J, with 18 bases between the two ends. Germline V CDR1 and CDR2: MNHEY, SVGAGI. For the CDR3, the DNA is TGTGCCAGCAGTTACGCCGGGGCAGGGGATGGTAATGAGCAGTTCTTC. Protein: CASSYAGAGDGNEQFF.

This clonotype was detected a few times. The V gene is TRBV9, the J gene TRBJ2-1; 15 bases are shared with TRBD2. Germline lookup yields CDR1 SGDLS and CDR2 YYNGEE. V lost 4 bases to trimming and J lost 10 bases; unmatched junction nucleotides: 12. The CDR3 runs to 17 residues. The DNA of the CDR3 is TGTGCCAGCAGCTCGGGACTAGCGGGAGGTTTCAGCAGCGAGCAGTTCTTC. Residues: CASSSGLAGGFSSEQFF.

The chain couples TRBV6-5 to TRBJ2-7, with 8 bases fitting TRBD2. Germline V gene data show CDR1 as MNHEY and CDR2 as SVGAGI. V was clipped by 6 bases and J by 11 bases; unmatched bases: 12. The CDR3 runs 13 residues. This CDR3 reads CASRADPREGEYF. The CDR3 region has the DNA TGTGCCAGCAGAGCGGACCCACGGGAGGGCGAGTACTTC.

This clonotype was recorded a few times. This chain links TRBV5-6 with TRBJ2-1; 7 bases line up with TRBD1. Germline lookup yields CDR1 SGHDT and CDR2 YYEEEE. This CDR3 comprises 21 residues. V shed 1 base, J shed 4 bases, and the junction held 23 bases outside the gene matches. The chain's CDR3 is CASSLSPTSFRGKAPYNEQFF. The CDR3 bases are TGTGCCAGCAGCTTGTCCCCTACCTCTTTCAGGGGGAAGGCCCCTTACAATGAGCAGTTCTTC.